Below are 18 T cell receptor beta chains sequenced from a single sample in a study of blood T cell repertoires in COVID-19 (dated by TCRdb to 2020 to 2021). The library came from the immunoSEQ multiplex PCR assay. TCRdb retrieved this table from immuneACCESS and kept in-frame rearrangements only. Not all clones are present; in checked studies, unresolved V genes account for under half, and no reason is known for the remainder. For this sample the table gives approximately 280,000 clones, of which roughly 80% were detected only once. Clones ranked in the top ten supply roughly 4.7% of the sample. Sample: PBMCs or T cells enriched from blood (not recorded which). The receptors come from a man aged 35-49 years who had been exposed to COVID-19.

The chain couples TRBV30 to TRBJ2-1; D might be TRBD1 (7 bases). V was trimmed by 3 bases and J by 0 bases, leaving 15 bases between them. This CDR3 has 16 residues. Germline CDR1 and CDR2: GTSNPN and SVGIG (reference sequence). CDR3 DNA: TGTGCCTGGAGGGGGGGAAAGGGGGCCTCCTACAATGAGCAGTTCTTC. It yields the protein CAWRGGKGASYNEQFF.

Here the CDR3 DNA reads TGTGCCAGCAGCCCCACGACCATCCGGGGGGCCTACGAGCAGTACTTC. This sequence encodes CASSPTTIRGAYEQYF. This sequence joins TRBV7-8 and TRBJ2-7; 7 bases are a match to TRBD2. This CDR3 spans 16 amino acids. V lost 5 bases, J lost 2 bases, and 12 bases stayed unmatched. Germline V lookup: CDR1 SGHVS, CDR2 FQNEAQ.

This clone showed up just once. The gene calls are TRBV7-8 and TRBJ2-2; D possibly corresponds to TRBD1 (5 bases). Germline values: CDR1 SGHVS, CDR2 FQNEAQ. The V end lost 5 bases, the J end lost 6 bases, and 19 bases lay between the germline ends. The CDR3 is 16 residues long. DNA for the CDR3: TGTGCCAGCAGCCCTCGCAGGGTGCTTTCGTCCGGGGAGCTGTTTTTT. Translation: CASSPRRVLSSGELFF.

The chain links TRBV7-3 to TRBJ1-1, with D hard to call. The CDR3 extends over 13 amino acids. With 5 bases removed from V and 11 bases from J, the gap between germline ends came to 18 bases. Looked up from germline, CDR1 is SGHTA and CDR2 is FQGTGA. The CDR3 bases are TGTGCCAGCAGCCCGCGGGAAGGGAGGAACGCTTTCTTT. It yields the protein CASSPREGRNAFF.

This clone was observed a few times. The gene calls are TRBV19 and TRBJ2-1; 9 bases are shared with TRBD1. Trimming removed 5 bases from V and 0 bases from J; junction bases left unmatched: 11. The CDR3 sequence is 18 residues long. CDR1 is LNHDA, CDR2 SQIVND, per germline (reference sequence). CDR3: CASSRTHRGLSSYNEQFF. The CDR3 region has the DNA TGTGCCAGTAGTCGAACACACAGGGGGCTAAGCTCCTACAATGAGCAGTTCTTC.

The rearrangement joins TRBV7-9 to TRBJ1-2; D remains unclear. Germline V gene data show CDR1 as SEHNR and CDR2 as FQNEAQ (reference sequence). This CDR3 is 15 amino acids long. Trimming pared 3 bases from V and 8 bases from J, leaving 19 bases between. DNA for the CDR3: TGTGCCAGCAGCTTTCCCGTGGAACGGGCGGGGGGCTACACCTTC. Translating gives CASSFPVERAGGYTF.

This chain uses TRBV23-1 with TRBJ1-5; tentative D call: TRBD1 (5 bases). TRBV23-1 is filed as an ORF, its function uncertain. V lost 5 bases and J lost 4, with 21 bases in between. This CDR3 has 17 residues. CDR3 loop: CASSIVPVGEPNQPQHF. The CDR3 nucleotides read TGCGCCAGCAGTATCGTACCGGTAGGGGAACCAAATCAGCCCCAGCATTTT.

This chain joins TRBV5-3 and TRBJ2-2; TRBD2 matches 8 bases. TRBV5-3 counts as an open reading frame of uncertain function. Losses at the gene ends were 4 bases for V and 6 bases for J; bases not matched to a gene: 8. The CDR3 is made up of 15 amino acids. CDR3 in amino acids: CARSLERTSSGELFF. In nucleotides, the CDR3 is TGTGCCAGAAGCCTTGAACGGACTAGCTCCGGGGAGCTGTTTTTT.

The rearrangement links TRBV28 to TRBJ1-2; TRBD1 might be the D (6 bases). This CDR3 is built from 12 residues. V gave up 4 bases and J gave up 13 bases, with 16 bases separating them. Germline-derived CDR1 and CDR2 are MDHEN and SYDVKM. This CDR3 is CASSWIQGGRTF. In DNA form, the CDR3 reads TGTGCCAGCAGTTGGATCCAAGGGGGTCGCACCTTC.

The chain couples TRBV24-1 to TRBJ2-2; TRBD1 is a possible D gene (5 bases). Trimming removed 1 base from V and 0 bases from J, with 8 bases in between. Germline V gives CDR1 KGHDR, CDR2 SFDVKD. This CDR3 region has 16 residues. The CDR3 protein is CATSDFQGTNTGELFF. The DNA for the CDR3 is TGTGCCACCAGTGATTTCCAGGGAACGAACACCGGGGAGCTGTTTTTT.

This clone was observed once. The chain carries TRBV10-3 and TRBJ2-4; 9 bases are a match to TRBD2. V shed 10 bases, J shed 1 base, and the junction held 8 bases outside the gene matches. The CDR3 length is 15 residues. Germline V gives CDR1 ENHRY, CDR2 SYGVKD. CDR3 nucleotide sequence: TGTGCCACCCTAGCGGGGACGGGGGCCAAAAACATTCAGTACTTC. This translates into CATLAGTGAKNIQYF.

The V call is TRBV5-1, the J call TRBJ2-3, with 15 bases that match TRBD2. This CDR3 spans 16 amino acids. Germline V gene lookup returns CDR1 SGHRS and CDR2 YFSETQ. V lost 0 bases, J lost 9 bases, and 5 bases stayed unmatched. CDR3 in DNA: TGCGCCAGCAGCTTGGACGGACTAGCGGGAGGGCCCACGCAGTATTTT. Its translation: CASSLDGLAGGPTQYF. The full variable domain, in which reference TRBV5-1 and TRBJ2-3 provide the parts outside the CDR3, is KAGVTQTPRYLIKTRGQQVTLSCSPISGHRSVSWYQQTPGQGLQFLFEYFSETQRNKGNFPGRFSGRQFSNSRSEMNVSTLELGDSALYLCASSLDGLAGGPTQYFGPGTRLTVL.

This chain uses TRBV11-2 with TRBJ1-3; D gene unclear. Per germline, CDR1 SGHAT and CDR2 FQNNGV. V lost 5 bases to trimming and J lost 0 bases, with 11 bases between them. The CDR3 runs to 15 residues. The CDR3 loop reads CASSLALASGNTIYF. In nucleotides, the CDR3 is TGTGCCAGCAGCCTGGCCCTTGCCTCTGGAAACACCATATATTTT. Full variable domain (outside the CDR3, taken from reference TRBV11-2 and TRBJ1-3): EAGVAQSPRYKIIEKRQSVAFWCNPISGHATLYWYQQILGQGPKLLIQFQNNGVVDDSQLPKDRFSAERLKGVDSTLKIQPAKLEDSAVYLCASSLALASGNTIYFGEGSWLTVV.

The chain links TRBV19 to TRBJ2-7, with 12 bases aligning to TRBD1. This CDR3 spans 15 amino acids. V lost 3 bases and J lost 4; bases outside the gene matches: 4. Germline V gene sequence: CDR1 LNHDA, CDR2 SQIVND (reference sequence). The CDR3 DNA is TGTGCCAGTAGTATTGGGACAGGGGGCGGGTACGAGCAGTACTTC. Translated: CASSIGTGGGYEQYF.

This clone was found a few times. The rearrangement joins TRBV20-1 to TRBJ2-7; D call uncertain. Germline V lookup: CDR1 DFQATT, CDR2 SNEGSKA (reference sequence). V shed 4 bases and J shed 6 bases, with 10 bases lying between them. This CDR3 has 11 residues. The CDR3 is CSATVRSEQYF. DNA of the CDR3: TGCAGTGCTACCGTTCGGAGCGAGCAGTACTTC.

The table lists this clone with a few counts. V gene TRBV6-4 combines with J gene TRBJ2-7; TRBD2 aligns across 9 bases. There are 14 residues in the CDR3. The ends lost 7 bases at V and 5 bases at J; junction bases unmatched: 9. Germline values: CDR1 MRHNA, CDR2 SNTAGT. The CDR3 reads CASNCGRAIHEQYF. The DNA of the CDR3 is TGTGCCAGCAATTGCGGGAGGGCCATCCACGAGCAGTACTTC.

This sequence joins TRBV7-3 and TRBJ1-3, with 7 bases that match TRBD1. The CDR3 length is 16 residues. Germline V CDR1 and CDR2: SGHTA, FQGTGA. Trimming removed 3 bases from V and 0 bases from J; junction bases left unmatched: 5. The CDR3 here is CASSLGQTASGNTIYF. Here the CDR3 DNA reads TGTGCCAGCAGCTTGGGACAGACCGCCTCTGGAAACACCATATATTTT.

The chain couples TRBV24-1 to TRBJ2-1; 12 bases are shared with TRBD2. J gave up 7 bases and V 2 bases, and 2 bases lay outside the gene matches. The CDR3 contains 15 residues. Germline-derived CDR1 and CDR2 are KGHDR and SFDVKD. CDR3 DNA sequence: TGTGCCACCAGTGATTCCGGGACTAGCGGGAATGAGCAGTTCTTC. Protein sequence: CATSDSGTSGNEQFF.